The 14 T cell receptor beta chains given below trace back to one sample, sequenced in a study of PD-1 blockade in classical Hodgkin lymphoma. Measured with immunoSEQ multiplex PCR; TCRdb has only the in-frame clones, and not every one. The data contain 100,000 or so clones, approximately 90% of them seen just once; the ten biggest clones take up 15% to 20%. Documented time point: cycle 4 day 1 (C4D1), after more than five weeks of nivolumab. Each patient's relapse followed autologous stem cell transplantation, and brentuximab vedotin exposure varied. The sequences come from peripheral blood mononuclear cells (PBMCs), collected before the fourth cycle of nivolumab. These receptor sequences come from a human donor with classical Hodgkin lymphoma.

The V gene is TRBV5-1, the J gene TRBJ1-3; tentatively, D is TRBD1 (5 bases). The CDR3 covers 15 residues. V lost 5 bases and J lost 4, with 16 bases in between. Germline V gene lookup returns CDR1 SGHRS and CDR2 YFSETQ. CDR3 region: CASRGDGEIGNTIYF. CDR3 in DNA: TGCGCCAGCAGGGGGGACGGCGAAATCGGAAACACCATATATTTT.

The chain links TRBV30 to TRBJ1-1; tentative D call: TRBD1 (6 bases). This CDR3 contains 17 residues. CDR1 is GTSNPN and CDR2 is SVGIG in the germline V gene (reference sequence). With 0 bases removed from V and 0 bases from J, the gap between germline ends came to 17 bases. The CDR3 sequence is CAWSVQRTAIMNTEAFF. The CDR3 region has the DNA TGTGCCTGGAGTGTACAGAGGACAGCTATCATGAACACTGAAGCTTTCTTT.

The rearrangement joins TRBV27 to TRBJ2-3, with 8 bases identical to TRBD2. V lost 4 bases, J lost 5 bases, and 11 bases stayed unmatched. The CDR3 length is 16 residues. The germline V gene has CDR1 MNHEY and CDR2 SMNVEV (reference sequence). The CDR3 DNA sequence: TGTGCCAGCAGTTCTCGATGGACTAGCCGGGTAGATACGCAGTATTTT. This translates into CASSSRWTSRVDTQYF.

V and J are TRBV6-6 and TRBJ2-1, with D maybe TRBD2 (5 bases). The CDR3 is 14 amino acids. CDR1 and CDR2 from the germline V gene are MNHNY and SVGAGI (reference sequence). Trimming shortened V by 5 bases and J by 0 bases, and 8 bases separated the two germline ends. The CDR3 loop is CASSPSGSYNEQFF. CDR3 nucleotide sequence: TGTGCCAGCAGTCCGAGCGGCTCCTACAATGAGCAGTTCTTC.

The rearrangement links TRBV18 to TRBJ1-3; tentative D call: TRBD1 (6 bases). The germline gives CDR1 KGHSH, CDR2 LQKENI. This CDR3 has 15 amino acids. The V end lost 6 bases, the J end lost 1 base, and 13 bases lay between the germline ends. The DNA for the CDR3 is TGTGCCAGCTCCCCCTCACAGGGTTCTGGAAACACCATATATTTT. This translates into CASSPSQGSGNTIYF.

As DNA, the CDR3 is TGTGCCAGCAGCGCAAGACCGACAGGAACTAACTATGGCTACACCTTC. Protein sequence: CASSARPTGTNYGYTF. The chain links TRBV9 to TRBJ1-2; D perhaps matches TRBD1 (6 bases). CDR3 size: 16 residues. V was cut by 3 bases and J by 0 bases, with 15 bases left in between. Per the germline V gene, CDR1 is SGDLS and CDR2 is YYNGEE.

This chain links TRBV7-2 with TRBJ2-5; perhaps TRBD2 as D (6 bases). V was clipped by 1 base and J by 2 bases, with 14 bases between them. The length of the CDR3 is 16 residues. Germline V gene lookup returns CDR1 SGHTA and CDR2 FQGNSA. This CDR3 is CASSLDLRAGQETQYF. The CDR3 nucleotides are TGTGCCAGCAGCTTAGACCTGCGGGCGGGACAAGAGACCCAGTACTTC.

V usage is TRBV19 and J usage is TRBJ2-1, with D possibly TRBD2 on 6 matching bases. The CDR3 is 13 amino acids. CDR1 LNHDA and CDR2 SQIVND come from the germline V gene (reference sequence). V was clipped by 1 base and J by 12 bases, with 13 bases between them. The CDR3 loop is CASSIVGAGRQFF. The CDR3 DNA reads as TGTGCCAGTAGTATAGTTGGGGCGGGGAGGCAGTTCTTC. Full variable domain (rest looked up from reference TRBV19 and TRBJ2-1): DGGITQSPKYLFRKEGQNVTLSCEQNLNHDAMYWYRQDPGQGLRLIYYSQIVNDFQKGDIAEGYSVSREKKESFPLTVTSAQKNPTAFYLCASSIVGAGRQFFGPGTRLTVL.

The chain is built from TRBV10-2 and TRBJ1-1; D might be TRBD1 (6 bases). There are 15 residues in the CDR3. Per the germline V gene, CDR1 is WSHSY and CDR2 is SAAADI. V shed 0 bases and J shed 2 bases, with 10 bases lying between them. The CDR3 reads CASSESWGQNTEAFF. The CDR3 DNA follows: TGCGCCAGCAGTGAGTCTTGGGGGCAAAACACTGAAGCTTTCTTT.

The V gene is TRBV7-9, the J gene TRBJ1-3; TRBD1 is a possible D gene (5 bases). The CDR3 loop spans 16 amino acids. CDR1 is SEHNR, CDR2 FQNEAQ, per germline (reference sequence). Trimming removed 5 bases from V and 0 bases from J, with 14 bases in between. CDR3 amino acids: CASSLGTSVSGNTIYF. Here the CDR3 DNA reads TGTGCCAGCAGCCTAGGGACCTCAGTCTCTGGAAACACCATATATTTT.

This clone was detected a few times. The V gene is TRBV10-1, the J gene TRBJ1-1; D uncertain. This CDR3 is 14 amino acids long. V lost 4 bases, J lost 1 base, and 10 bases lay in between. Germline CDR1 is WNHNN and CDR2 is SYGVQD (reference sequence). CDR3 bases: TGCGCCAGCAGTGGGTCGACGGAGAACACTGAAGCTTTCTTT. As protein: CASSGSTENTEAFF.

CDR3 protein: CASRGQGVSYGYTF. CDR3 nucleotides: TGTGCCAGCAGAGGACAGGGAGTAAGCTATGGCTACACCTTC. The rearrangement uses TRBV27 and TRBJ1-2; 8 bases align to TRBD1. V lost 6 bases and J lost 4; bases outside the gene matches: 7. Germline V gene data show CDR1 as MNHEY and CDR2 as SMNVEV (reference sequence). The CDR3 is made up of 14 amino acids.

V and J are TRBV27 and TRBJ1-2; D gene ambiguous. This CDR3 spans 13 amino acids. Between the trimmed V and J ends, which lost 2 bases and 1 base, there was a span of 5 bases. Germline V gene sequence: CDR1 MNHEY, CDR2 SMNVEV (reference sequence). CDR3 amino acids: CASSLQVNYGYTF. The DNA of the CDR3 is TGTGCCAGCAGTTTACAGGTTAACTATGGCTACACCTTC.

The chain uses TRBV2 and TRBJ2-3; TRBD1 might be the D (5 bases). V was shortened by 4 bases and J by 6 bases, with 20 bases between the two germline ends. Looked up from germline, CDR1 is SNHLY and CDR2 is FYNNEI. The CDR3 has 16 amino acids. The CDR3 reads CASSADRDFPPDTQYF. CDR3 bases: TGTGCCAGCAGTGCAGACAGAGACTTTCCGCCCGATACGCAGTATTTT. The full variable domain, its missing parts supplied by reference TRBV2 and TRBJ2-3, is EPEVTQTPSHQVTQMGQEVILRCVPISNHLYFYWYRQILGQKVEFLVSFYNNEISEKSEIFDDQFSVERPDGSNFTLKIRSTKLEDSAMYFCASSADRDFPPDTQYFGPGTRLTVL.